Detailed here is one T cell receptor beta chain. This sample stems from a study of T cells after yellow fever vaccination. The CDR3 totals 16 residues. Germline loops: CDR1 SGHRS, CDR2 YFSETQ. With V trimmed by 3 bases and J by 6 bases, 9 bases remained unmatched. MiXCR, run by TCRdb on the 5' RACE reads, gives a single entry per CDR3 protein. The data show 200,000 to 250,000 distinct CDR3 sequences, less than 9% seen once. The sequence came from a man aged 25 to 45 who received the YFV17D yellow fever vaccine. The sample was CD4+ T cells sorted from PBMCs, taken 15 days after the yellow fever booster vaccination. The chain links TRBV5-1 to TRBJ2-1; TRBD2 aligns across 10 bases. The CDR3 sequence: CASSSRAGGPSNEQFF. The CDR3 region has the DNA TGCGCCAGCAGCTCACGAGCGGGAGGGCCCTCCAATGAGCAGTTCTTC.